This TCR beta chain was documented in a study of OX40 agonist ivuxolimab in advanced cancers. Background on the study: Patients assigned to dose escalation were diagnosed with hepatocellular carcinoma, melanoma, renal cell or head and neck cancer. Study-wide findings and caveats: On average, CD8+ T cells showed a greater number of expanded clones than CD4+.

Method: immunoSEQ multiplex PCR; TCRdb's copy keeps in-frame clones and lacks some. Found here are about 67,000 clones, around 84% of them singletons; the top ten hold 2.4%. Germline lookup yields CDR1 LNHNV and CDR2 YYDKDF (reference sequence). Losses at the gene ends were 0 bases for V and 1 base for J; bases not matched to a gene: 12. This CDR3 spans 19 amino acids. Autoimmune disease history or systemic immunosuppression meant exclusion. With regard to this clone: The antigen is unknown.

V gene TRBV15 combines with J gene TRBJ2-5; 9 bases agree with TRBD2. Here the sequenced sample was CD4+ or CD8+ T cells sorted from blood, taken in a trial of the OX40 agonist ivuxolimab. This clonotype was sampled from an adult with an advanced solid tumor such as melanoma, head and neck, liver or kidney cancer. CDR3 nucleotide sequence: TGTGCCACCAGCAGAGATCAGGGCGGGGGGGCCCCTATCCAAGAGACCCAGTACTTC. Its translation: CATSRDQGGGAPIQETQYF.